Presented here are 31 T cell receptor beta chains from one specimen sequenced in a study of T cell responses to AZD1222 COVID-19 vaccine. Produced via immunoSEQ multiplex PCR; TCRdb's table is partial and in-frame only. The data contain some 110,000 clones, 88% of them singletons. The sequencing here drew on peripheral blood, taken 28 days after the second AZD1222 dose. These TCRs come from an adult who received the AZD1222 COVID-19 vaccine.

The chain uses TRBV18 and TRBJ2-1; D tentatively reads TRBD1 or TRBD2 (5 bases each). Germline loops: CDR1 KGHSH, CDR2 LQKENI. The ends were cut back, 3 bases at V and 6 bases at J, with 12 bases in the middle. The CDR3 has 14 amino acids. DNA for the CDR3: TGTGCCAGCTCACCTGCTGGGACCAGCAATGAGCAGTTCTTC. Translation: CASSPAGTSNEQFF.

The table lists this clone with a count of one. The V and J genes are TRBV7-9 and TRBJ1-2; D gene ambiguous. V lost 4 bases, J lost 11 bases, and 17 bases lay in between. CDR1 and CDR2 from the germline V gene are SEHNR and FQNEAQ (reference sequence). The CDR3 is 13 residues long. CDR3 sequence: CASSSTNRASYTF. The CDR3 region has the DNA TGTGCCAGCAGCTCCACCAATCGGGCATCATACACCTTC.

The rearrangement joins TRBV12-3 or TRBV12-4 to TRBJ1-5, with 8 nucleotides matching TRBD1. Trimming cost V 11 bases and J 8 bases; bases outside gene matches: 11. This CDR3 comprises 13 residues. The CDR3 sequence: CAAGGTGLKPQHF. Here the CDR3 DNA reads TGTGCCGCCGGAGGGACAGGATTGAAGCCCCAGCATTTT.

The J gene is TRBJ2-3, the V gene TRBV3-1 (or the pseudogene TRBV3-2), with D perhaps TRBD2 (6 bases). The V end was cut by 0 bases, the J end by 1 base, with 11 bases between. The CDR3 consists of 16 residues. The germline V gene encodes CDR1 LGHDT and CDR2 YNNKEL (reference sequence). The CDR3 spells CASSQDRGMGTDTQYF. The CDR3 DNA follows: TGTGCCAGCAGCCAAGATCGGGGGATGGGCACAGATACGCAGTATTTT.

The V gene is TRBV28, the J gene TRBJ2-1; 12 bases agree with TRBD2. Germline-derived CDR1 and CDR2 are MDHEN and SYDVKM. The CDR3 consists of 16 residues. After removal of 7 bases from V and 8 bases from J, the junction contained 12 bases not matched to a gene. As DNA, the CDR3 is TGTGCCAGCAAAGGACCTAGCGGGAGGGCCATAGATGAGCAGTTCTTC. Its protein product is CASKGPSGRAIDEQFF. Full variable domain (missing parts from reference TRBV28 and TRBJ2-1): DVKVTQSSRYLVKRTGEKVFLECVQDMDHENMFWYRQDPGLGLRLIYFSYDVKMKEKGDIPEGYSVSREKKERFSLILESASTNQTSMYLCASKGPSGRAIDEQFFGPGTRLTVL.

This clone was found once. The rearrangement links TRBV29-1 to TRBJ1-2; D unresolved. Germline V gene data show CDR1 as SQVTM and CDR2 as ANQGSEA. The ends were cut back, 7 bases at V and 3 bases at J, with 18 bases in the middle. The CDR3 is 14 amino acids. CDR3 in DNA: TGCAGCGGGCTATCAGCGGGAAGGGACTATGGCTACACCTTC. Its protein product is CSGLSAGRDYGYTF. Variable domain in full (rest from reference TRBV29-1 and TRBJ1-2): SAVISQKPSRDICQRGTSLTIQCQVDSQVTMMFWYRQQPGQSLTLIATANQGSEATYESGFVIDKFPISRPNLTFSTLTVSNMSPEDSSIYLCSGLSAGRDYGYTFGSGTRLTVV.

J is TRBJ2-3 and V is TRBV12-3 or TRBV12-4; the D is unclear. V lost 7 bases and J 0 bases, leaving 5 bases between the germline ends. This CDR3 contains 12 residues. In DNA form, the CDR3 reads TGTGCCAGCAAGGCAAGCACAGATACGCAGTATTTT. This codes for CASKASTDTQYF.

Note on this clone: Mismatch with germline at one junction end may stem from a read error. This chain links TRBV6-1 with TRBJ1-2; D is unclear. CDR1 is MNHNS and CDR2 is SASEGT in the germline V gene. The CDR3 is 12 amino acids. The CDR3 loop is CASSEWPGAVAF. In nucleotides, the CDR3 is TGTGCCAGCAGTGAATGGCCGGGAGCGGTCGCCTTC.

V gene TRBV9 combines with J gene TRBJ1-3; a possible D gene is TRBD1 (5 bases). The V gene's germline CDR1 is SGDLS and CDR2 YYNGEE. V lost 0 bases and J lost 4, with 14 bases in between. There are 16 residues in the CDR3. CDR3 DNA: TGTGCCAGCAGCGTAGAAACGCAGGGAAAAGGAAACACCATATATTTT. It translates to CASSVETQGKGNTIYF.

This rearrangement joins TRBV5-1 to TRBJ1-1, with 9 bases that match TRBD1. The CDR3 length is 12 residues. After removal of 6 bases from V and 7 bases from J, the junction contained 4 bases not matched to a gene. Germline V gene lookup returns CDR1 SGHRS and CDR2 YFSETQ. This chain's CDR3 is CASTRDRVEAFF. The CDR3 coding sequence is TGCGCCAGCACCCGGGACAGGGTTGAAGCTTTCTTT.

The J gene is TRBJ1-3, the V gene TRBV12-5; possible D gene TRBD1, 6 bases. Per germline, CDR1 LGHNT and CDR2 FRNRAP. Between the trimmed V and J ends, which lost 0 bases and 0 bases, there was a span of 21 bases. The CDR3 consists of 20 residues. The CDR3 sequence is CASGLVPWGQRASSGNTIYF. The CDR3 DNA reads TGTGCTAGTGGTTTGGTACCATGGGGGCAAAGGGCCAGCTCTGGAAACACCATATATTTT.

In its sample, this clone was seen once. The CDR3: CASSLWMSTGELFF. Written as DNA, the CDR3 is TGTGCCAGCAGCTTATGGATGAGCACCGGGGAGCTGTTTTTT. The chain couples TRBV7-2 to TRBJ2-2; D is undetermined. The CDR3 has 14 amino acids. Germline CDR1 SGHTA, CDR2 FQGNSA. V was shortened by 2 bases and J by 4 bases, with 8 bases between the two germline ends. Full variable domain (rest looked up from reference TRBV7-2 and TRBJ2-2): GAGVSQSPSNKVTEKGKDVELRCDPISGHTALYWYRQSLGQGLEFLIYFQGNSAPDKSGLPSDRFSAERTGGSVSTLTIQRTQQEDSAVYLCASSLWMSTGELFFGEGSRLTVL.

This clone was observed once. This chain uses TRBV20-1 with TRBJ2-7; D is uncertain. In germline, CDR1 is DFQATT, CDR2 SNEGSKA (reference sequence). The CDR3 runs 11 residues. V lost 3 bases and J lost 3, with 6 bases in between. CDR3 nucleotides: TGCAGTGCTAGTAACGTCTACGAGCAGTACTTC. This gives the protein CSASNVYEQYF.

This chain connects TRBV19 to TRBJ1-5, with 12 bases fitting TRBD1. Germline V gene sequence: CDR1 LNHDA, CDR2 SQIVND (reference sequence). The CDR3 totals 15 residues. J was trimmed by 9 bases and V by 0 bases; bases with no gene match: 3. The CDR3: CASSIDRDRGRPQHF. The CDR3 DNA is TGTGCCAGTAGTATAGATCGGGACAGGGGGCGGCCCCAGCATTTT.

The chain has TRBV19 and TRBJ2-7; maybe TRBD2 (5 bases). The CDR3 totals 14 residues. The V and J ends lost 1 base and 6 bases respectively, with 13 bases between them. Germline V CDR1 and CDR2: LNHDA, SQIVND (reference sequence). The chain's CDR3 is CASSIGELAGEQYF. DNA for the CDR3: TGTGCCAGTAGTATAGGGGAGCTAGCTGGCGAGCAGTACTTC.

This chain uses TRBV19 with TRBJ1-2; 11 bases fit TRBD1. The CDR3 runs to 15 residues. Germline loops: CDR1 LNHDA, CDR2 SQIVND (reference sequence). The J segment lost 4 bases and the V segment lost 5 bases, leaving 6 bases of the junction unmatched. The CDR3 DNA follows: TGTGCCAGTAGTCCGCTGGGGACAGGGGGCTATGGCTACACCTTC. Protein: CASSPLGTGGYGYTF.

This chain joins TRBV28 and TRBJ1-2, with a weak D call TRBD1 (6 bases). Trimming cost V 10 bases and J 4 bases, with 19 bases left between them. The CDR3 length is 14 residues. The germline gives CDR1 MDHEN, CDR2 SYDVKM. The CDR3 sequence is CATPSRGLGYGYTF. In DNA, the CDR3 is TGTGCCACTCCATCAAGGGGGTTAGGCTATGGCTACACCTTC.

The chain combines TRBV27 with TRBJ2-1; D is possibly TRBD1 (7 bases). The CDR3 consists of 17 residues. The V and J ends lost 5 bases and 5 bases respectively, with 22 bases between them. Per germline, CDR1 MNHEY and CDR2 SMNVEV (reference sequence). The CDR3 here is CASSRDDGRDRDNEQFF. CDR3 nucleotide sequence: TGTGCCAGCAGTAGAGACGACGGGAGAGACAGGGACAATGAGCAGTTCTTC.

The chain uses TRBV18 and TRBJ1-5; maybe TRBD1 (6 bases). Germline lookup yields CDR1 KGHSH and CDR2 LQKENI. The CDR3 consists of 16 residues. Trimming pared 3 bases from V and 2 bases from J, leaving 14 bases between. The CDR3 region is CASSPEQGLRNQPQHF. The CDR3 DNA reads TGTGCCAGCTCACCGGAACAGGGCCTCCGCAATCAGCCCCAGCATTTT.

V gene TRBV19 combines with J gene TRBJ1-4, with 9 bases that match TRBD1. Germline V gene lookup returns CDR1 LNHDA and CDR2 SQIVND (reference sequence). Germline trimming cut 5 bases from V and 6 bases from J; bases unmatched to any gene: 7. The CDR3 is 15 amino acids. CDR3 sequence reads: CASSRWDRADEKLFF. CDR3 sequence (DNA): TGTGCCAGTAGTCGTTGGGACAGGGCAGATGAAAAACTGTTTTTT.

This clone was detected a few times. The chain has TRBV5-4 and TRBJ2-7; 7 bases fit TRBD2. The V and J ends lost 4 bases and 2 bases, in that order; junction bases with no gene match: 6. The CDR3 consists of 14 residues. Looked up from germline, CDR1 is SGHNT and CDR2 is YYREEE (reference sequence). The CDR3 DNA follows: TGTGCCAGCAGCCCCCTCGCGGGAGCCTACGAGCAGTACTTC. It specifies CASSPLAGAYEQYF.

The chain has TRBV10-3 and TRBJ2-7; the D is unclear. From germline, CDR1 is ENHRY and CDR2 SYGVKD. The CDR3 has 13 residues. V was trimmed by 4 bases and J by 0 bases, leaving 7 bases between them. As DNA, the CDR3 is TGTGCCATCAGTGTGGGATCCTCCTACGAGCAGTACTTC. Translation: CAISVGSSYEQYF.

This clone was counted a few times. The chain uses TRBV6-5 and TRBJ1-4; D unresolved. Germline CDR1 is MNHEY and CDR2 is SVGAGI. This CDR3 region has 14 residues. Trimming left V 0 bases short and J 1 base short, with 3 bases between. This chain's CDR3 is CASSYSRTNEKLFF. The CDR3 nucleotides read TGTGCCAGCAGTTACTCCAGAACTAATGAAAAACTGTTTTTT.

The chain is built from TRBV4-2 and TRBJ2-5; D ambiguous. Germline V CDR1 and CDR2: LGHNA, YNFKEQ. The CDR3 totals 16 residues. Trimming pared 0 bases from V and 3 bases from J, leaving 14 bases between. DNA for the CDR3: TGTGCCAGCAGCCAAGATCCCGGAATACCTGAAGAGACCCAGTACTTC. The encoded protein is CASSQDPGIPEETQYF.

This clone appeared a few times. The chain employs TRBV21-1 and TRBJ1-5. TRBV21-1 is annotated as a pseudogene. This CDR3 contains 13 residues. CDR3: CASGGGGSQPQHF. The CDR3 DNA reads TGTGCCAGCGGAGGGGGAGGAAGCCAGCCCCAGCATTTT.

This clone has only one observation. The chain recombines TRBV5-1 with TRBJ1-3; D gene ambiguous. Germline CDR1 SGHRS, CDR2 YFSETQ. V was trimmed by 4 bases and J by 4 bases, leaving 15 bases between them. The CDR3 runs to 15 residues. The CDR3 DNA reads TGCGCCAGCAGCATTGGACCAGGAGAAGGAAACACCATATATTTT. Translated, it gives CASSIGPGEGNTIYF.

This chain connects TRBV18 to TRBJ1-5; D is undetermined. Per germline, CDR1 KGHSH and CDR2 LQKENI. V was trimmed by 3 bases and J by 2 bases, leaving 11 bases between them. This CDR3 has 15 residues. CDR3: CASSPSAGRNQPQHF. The CDR3 region has the DNA TGTGCCAGCTCACCCTCGGCAGGCCGCAATCAGCCCCAGCATTTT.

The genes are TRBV10-1 and TRBJ2-7, with 10 positions matching TRBD2. CDR1 WNHNN and CDR2 SYGVQD come from the germline V gene (reference sequence). Germline trimming cut 6 bases from V and 6 bases from J; bases unmatched to any gene: 14. The CDR3 covers 16 residues. CDR3 DNA: TGCGCCAGCAGGCTACATAGCGGGAGGCCAGCAGGCGAGCAGTACTTC. This encodes CASRLHSGRPAGEQYF.

The V and J genes are TRBV4-1 and TRBJ2-4; D gene uncertain. Trimming pared 1 base from V and 0 bases from J, leaving 13 bases between. Germline V lookup: CDR1 MGHRA, CDR2 YSYEKL. The length of the CDR3 is 17 residues. CDR3 residues: CASSQVVLGLAKNIQYF. The CDR3 DNA reads TGCGCCAGCAGCCAAGTTGTCCTGGGTTTAGCCAAAAACATTCAGTACTTC.

The genes are TRBV9 and TRBJ1-6; the match to TRBD1 covers 7 bases. Germline CDR1 reads SGDLS; CDR2 reads YYNGEE. With V trimmed by 4 bases and J by 7 bases, 20 bases remained unmatched. The CDR3 consists of 19 residues. The CDR3 sequence: CASSPRETGIVSENSPLHF. Here the CDR3 DNA reads TGTGCCAGCAGCCCTAGGGAGACAGGGATTGTATCGGAGAATTCACCCCTCCACTTT.

The chain employs TRBV9 and TRBJ1-1; D gene ambiguous. Germline V lookup: CDR1 SGDLS, CDR2 YYNGEE. Deletions cut 0 bases from V and 7 bases from J, with 16 bases between. There are 15 residues in the CDR3. CDR3 in DNA: TGTGCCAGCAGCGTAGATGTGGATAATGGTATTGAAGCTTTCTTT. The encoded protein is CASSVDVDNGIEAFF.